A single sample gave rise to the 21 T cell receptor beta chains below, sequenced in a study of T cells expressing NK-cell markers. For each CDR3 protein, TCRdb gives one entry from its re-call of the 5' RACE reads, without DNA. This listing includes approximately 150,000 distinct CDR3 sequences. Sequenced sample: blood T cells: a sorted CD56 or NKG2C T cell subset, CD4+ or CD8+ T cells, or bulk PBMC T cells (not recorded which). The receptors originated from a young man in good health.

The V gene is TRBV25-1, the J gene TRBJ1-5; the D call of TRBD1 rests on TCRdb alone, since no DNA is present to check it. CDR1 is MGHDK, CDR2 SYGVNS, per germline. This CDR3 is built from 13 residues. This CDR3 reads CASTGGGNQPQHF.

CDR3 residues: CASSMGGHMNTEAFF. The chain is built from TRBV19 and TRBJ1-1; TCRdb outputs TRBD1, but without DNA this stays unchecked. Germline loops: CDR1 LNHDA, CDR2 SQIVND (reference sequence). The CDR3 runs 15 residues.

This rearrangement joins TRBV7-9 to TRBJ2-1; TCRdb's D call, TRBD2, is unchecked because there is no DNA. In germline, CDR1 is SEHNR, CDR2 FQNEAQ (reference sequence). CDR3 length equals 16 residues. The chain's CDR3 is CASSPLAGGPLNEQFF.

V is TRBV28 and J is TRBJ2-7; the D call of TRBD1 rests on TCRdb alone, since no DNA is present to check it. This CDR3 has 13 amino acids. The germline V gene has CDR1 MDHEN and CDR2 SYDVKM. CDR3 residues: CASIPGQWDEQYF.

This sequence joins TRBV5-4 and TRBJ1-1. CDR1 is SGHNT, CDR2 YYREEE, per germline (reference sequence). CDR3 size: 16 residues. CDR3 amino acids: CASSLDRRNMNTEAFF.

This chain connects TRBV2 to TRBJ2-1. Germline CDR1 SNHLY, CDR2 FYNNEI. The CDR3 runs to 14 residues. CDR3 region: CASSPAMSYNEQFF.

The chain recombines TRBV27 with TRBJ2-1; the TCRdb D gene call, TRBD2, has no DNA to confirm it. The CDR3 covers 16 residues. Germline lookup yields CDR1 MNHEY and CDR2 SMNVEV (reference sequence). CDR3 region: CASSLYGLPIANEQFF.

The chain uses TRBV18 and TRBJ2-7; TCRdb reports TRBD2, a call that lacks DNA to check it against. Germline V CDR1 and CDR2: KGHSH, LQKENI. The CDR3 is 15 amino acids. CDR3 sequence reads: CASSTGPSFSYEQYF.

CDR3 amino acids: CASSQDSTVGDQPQHF. The gene calls are TRBV4-2 and TRBJ1-5; TCRdb picks TRBD1, but there is no DNA to check that call. Germline V CDR1 and CDR2: LGHNA, YNFKEQ. The CDR3 is made up of 16 amino acids.

This chain joins TRBV4-3 and TRBJ1-2; checking the TCRdb D call of TRBD1 is not possible without DNA. Germline V gene data show CDR1 as LGHNA and CDR2 as YSLEER. The CDR3 consists of 16 residues. CDR3 in amino acids: CASSQDRGQGYYGYTF.

The V call is TRBV12-3 or TRBV12-4, the J call TRBJ1-5; TCRdb calls TRBD1, which cannot be checked without DNA. The CDR3 loop spans 16 amino acids. The CDR3 here is CASSFLGGGADQPQHF.

The genes are TRBV7-7 and TRBJ1-1; TCRdb's D gene call, TRBD1, goes unchecked for lack of DNA. Germline V gene lookup returns CDR1 SSHAT and CDR2 FNYEAQ (reference sequence). The length of the CDR3 is 13 residues. The CDR3 sequence: CASSKGRHTEAFF.

The V gene is TRBV7-9, the J gene TRBJ2-1; TCRdb outputs TRBD1, but without DNA this stays unchecked. The CDR3 totals 13 residues. In germline, CDR1 is SEHNR, CDR2 FQNEAQ (reference sequence). Here the CDR3 reads CASRRQPQGEQFF.

The chain carries TRBV29-1 and TRBJ2-1; TCRdb selects TRBD1, and the lack of DNA leaves this call unchecked. There are 14 residues in the CDR3. Germline CDR1 is SQVTM and CDR2 is ANQGSEA. The CDR3 spells CSVGGGLGANEQFF.

This chain joins TRBV11-2 and TRBJ2-1. Per germline, CDR1 SGHAT and CDR2 FQNNGV. The CDR3 has 14 amino acids. The CDR3 spells CASSLGWTDNEQFF.

The genes are TRBV5-1 and TRBJ2-7. The germline CDR1 and CDR2 sequences are SGHRS and YFSETQ. The CDR3 is made up of 15 amino acids. This chain's CDR3 is CASSLGETKDYEQYF.

V gene TRBV5-1 combines with J gene TRBJ1-5; TCRdb's D gene call, TRBD1, goes unchecked for lack of DNA. This CDR3 has 15 residues. Germline V lookup: CDR1 SGHRS, CDR2 YFSETQ. CDR3 in amino acids: CASSLLPGGNQPQHF.

This rearrangement joins TRBV23-1 to TRBJ2-3; TCRdb calls TRBD2, which cannot be checked without DNA. TRBV23-1 is treated as an ORF (open reading frame) with a function not yet certain. The CDR3 loop spans 15 amino acids. The CDR3 protein is CASPPLRGSTDTQYF.

The chain combines TRBV4-3 with TRBJ2-5; TCRdb lists TRBD1, though no DNA is available to test this call. This CDR3 spans 16 amino acids. Germline V gene sequence: CDR1 LGHNA, CDR2 YSLEER. The CDR3 loop is CASSQDNRGSGETQYF.

The chain couples TRBV28 to TRBJ1-4; TCRdb calls TRBD1, which cannot be checked without DNA. In germline, CDR1 is MDHEN, CDR2 SYDVKM. The CDR3 runs 17 residues. CDR3: CASSRRDRSSTNEKLFF.

This rearrangement joins TRBV2 to TRBJ1-4. This CDR3 comprises 13 residues. Germline V gene lookup returns CDR1 SNHLY and CDR2 FYNNEI. The CDR3: CASSEWGWEKLFF.